This TCR beta chain derives from a study of control samples from healthy donors and cancer patients. Data came from immunoSEQ multiplex PCR; TCRdb stores just in-frame clones and leaves some out. The repertoire has 120,000 or so clones, roughly 87% of them found once; the top ten carry 8% to 9%. The CDR3 runs to 16 residues. Per germline, CDR1 SGHNT and CDR2 YYREEE (reference sequence). With 1 base removed from V and 9 bases from J, the gap between germline ends came to 20 bases. This clonotype was sampled from a man between 35 and 55 years old in good health. Material for sequencing was blood. The chain joins TRBV5-4 to TRBJ2-4, with a tentative D call TRBD1 (6 bases). The DNA of the CDR3 is TGTGCCAGCAGCTTGTTGGTGGGGGCGACCAAACGCATTCAGTACTTC. Translation: CASSLLVGATKRIQYF.